A selection of T cell receptor beta chains follows, all from one sample in a study of human T cells and chemical hapten exposure. TCRdb re-called the 5' RACE reads with MiXCR, one entry per CDR3 protein. The data contain around 82,000 distinct CDR3 sequences, more than 7% of them singletons. The receptors derive from a male donor in good health. Both conserved end residues are part of each CDR3. Each record gives: CDR3 protein, CDR3 DNA, D gene, J gene, clone size, V gene. A D gene is named only where the DNA matches it firmly. Only part of the rows carry a size: once, few, many, or a class if the clone is expanded.

CSVEPVLVRTEAFF | TGCAGCGTTGAACCCGTTCTAGTTCGGACTGAAGCTTTCTTT | . | TRBJ1-1 | many | TRBV29-1
CASRGSLNSYNEQFF | TGCGCCAGCAGGGGATCACTAAACTCCTACAATGAGCAGTTCTTC | . | TRBJ2-1 | many | TRBV5-1
CASSMDQETQYF | TGTGCCAGTAGTATGGACCAAGAGACCCAGTACTTC | . | TRBJ2-5 | few | TRBV19
CAWSVAALSTEAFF | TGTGCCTGGAGCGTAGCGGCCTTGTCCACTGAAGCTTTCTTT | . | TRBJ1-1 | . | TRBV30
CASSPNRGQGYEQYF | TGTGCCAGCTCACCAAATCGGGGACAGGGGTACGAGCAGTACTTC | TRBD1 | TRBJ2-7 | many | TRBV18
CASSGFEQFF | TGTGCCAGCAGCGGGTTCGAGCAGTTCTTC | . | TRBJ2-1 | few | TRBV2
CASSQSQQRGHEQFF | TGTGCCAGCAGCCAGAGCCAGCAGAGGGGGCATGAGCAGTTCTTC | TRBD1 | TRBJ2-1 | many | TRBV3-1
CASSVEQGQADTQYF | TGTGCCAGCAGCGTAGAACAGGGACAGGCAGATACGCAGTATTTT | TRBD1 | TRBJ2-3 | . | TRBV9
CASSLDSGGGTDTQYF | TGTGCCAGCAGCTTAGATTCGGGGGGCGGCACAGATACGCAGTATTTT | . | TRBJ2-3 | many | TRBV7-2
CASSLIKGQPQHF | TGTGCCAGCAGCTTAATAAAGGGCCAGCCCCAGCATTTT | . | TRBJ1-5 | many | TRBV7-2
CASSLPLPDRGLYNEQFF | TGTGCCAGCAGCTTGCCCCTACCGGACAGGGGTTTATACAATGAGCAGTTCTTC | TRBD1 | TRBJ2-1 | few | TRBV11-2
CASSPTWTGSNEKLFF | TGTGCCAGCAGCCCGACTTGGACAGGGTCTAATGAAAAACTGTTTTTT | TRBD1 | TRBJ1-4 | many | TRBV3-1
CSVEGRGSDNEQFF | TGCAGCGTTGAGGGCAGGGGTTCGGACAATGAGCAGTTCTTC | . | TRBJ2-1 | many | TRBV29-1
CASSQGDGTSGRAETQYF | TGTGCCAGCAGCCAAGGCGATGGGACTAGCGGGAGGGCGGAGACCCAGTACTTC | TRBD2 | TRBJ2-5 | . | TRBV4-2
CASSYAGTSGSTDTQYF | TGCGCCAGCAGCTATGCCGGGACTAGCGGTAGCACAGATACGCAGTATTTT | TRBD2 | TRBJ2-3 | few | TRBV5-1
CSASGQGLNSPLHF | TGCAGTGCTAGCGGACAGGGTCTTAATTCACCCCTCCACTTT | TRBD1 | TRBJ1-6 | many | TRBV20-1
CASSWGINNEQFF | TGTGCCAGCAGTTGGGGTATCAACAATGAGCAGTTCTTC | . | TRBJ2-1 | many | TRBV28
CASRGTGLPEAFF | TGTGCCAGCAGAGGGACAGGGTTACCTGAAGCTTTCTTT | TRBD1 | TRBJ1-1 | many | TRBV6-5
CASGPPYSGANVLTF | TGTGCTAGTGGTCCCCCATACTCTGGGGCCAACGTCCTGACTTTC | . | TRBJ2-6 | many | TRBV12-5
CSAVRTGISTDTQYF | TGCAGTGCTGTAAGGACAGGGATAAGCACAGATACGCAGTATTTT | TRBD1 | TRBJ2-3 | . | TRBV20-1
CASSLNGQNRRSSYEQYF | TGCGCCAGCAGCTTGAACGGACAGAATCGTAGGAGCTCCTACGAGCAGTACTTC | . | TRBJ2-7 | . | TRBV5-1
CAWSVLKTGVRTEAFF | TGTGCCTGGAGTGTACTTAAGACAGGGGTACGGACTGAAGCTTTCTTT | TRBD1 | TRBJ1-1 | few | TRBV30
CASSVERGTPSTDTQYF | TGTGCCAGCAGCGTAGAGCGGGGAACTCCTAGCACAGATACGCAGTATTTT | TRBD2 | TRBJ2-3 | . | TRBV9
CASSLRQIQETQYF | TGCGCCAGCAGCTTGAGGCAGATACAAGAGACCCAGTACTTC | . | TRBJ2-5 | . | TRBV5-1
CASSLASTEAFF | TGTGCCAGCAGTTTAGCGTCCACTGAAGCTTTCTTT | . | TRBJ1-1 | many | TRBV12-3/TRBV12-4
CASSASGPYNEQFF | TGTGCCAGCAGCGCAAGCGGACCCTACAATGAGCAGTTCTTC | . | TRBJ2-1 | many | TRBV2
CASTPTGRVGKLFF | TGTGCCAGCACCCCAACAGGAAGGGTTGGAAAACTGTTTTTT | . | TRBJ1-4 | many | TRBV6-5
CASSCEGFDGYTF | TGTGCCAGCAGTTGTGAGGGATTCGATGGCTACACCTTC | . | TRBJ1-2 | . | TRBV12-3/TRBV12-4
CASSPQDRGLKEQYF | TGTGCCAGCAGCCCCCAGGACAGGGGGCTGAAGGAGCAGTACTTC | TRBD1 | TRBJ2-7 | . | TRBV9
CSASWTSGGDEQFF | TGCAGTGCCTCCTGGACTAGCGGGGGAGATGAGCAGTTCTTC | TRBD2 | TRBJ2-1 | . | TRBV20-1
CSARGTHNSYNEQFF | TGCAGTGCTAGAGGGACGCACAACTCCTACAATGAGCAGTTCTTC | . | TRBJ2-1 | many | TRBV20-1
CASSFQAGADTQYF | TGCGCCAGCAGCTTTCAAGCGGGAGCAGATACGCAGTATTTT | TRBD2 | TRBJ2-3 | few | TRBV5-1
CSASDAGTGVSGANVLTF | TGCAGTGCTAGCGATGCCGGGACAGGTGTCTCTGGGGCCAACGTCCTGACTTTC | TRBD1 | TRBJ2-6 | few | TRBV20-1
CASSLEAQATEAFF | TGTGCCAGCAGCTTAGAGGCCCAGGCCACTGAAGCTTTCTTT | . | TRBJ1-1 | . | TRBV7-2
CASKRTGATNEKLFF | TGTGCCAGCAAAAGGACAGGGGCTACTAATGAAAAACTGTTTTTT | TRBD1 | TRBJ1-4 | few | TRBV12-3/TRBV12-4
CASSFQGADYGDTF | TGTGCCAGCAGTTTTCAGGGGGCAGACTATGGCGACACCTTC | TRBD1 | TRBJ1-2 | . | TRBV12-3/TRBV12-4
CASSVATGPSYEQYF | TGTGCCAGCAGCGTAGCTACGGGCCCCTCCTACGAGCAGTACTTC | . | TRBJ2-7 | many | TRBV9
CASSVDPGGTYEQYF | TGTGCCAGCAGCGTAGACCCCGGGGGGACCTACGAGCAGTACTTC | TRBD2 | TRBJ2-7 | . | TRBV9
CASSHSDQGPIQNEQFF | TGTGCCAGCAGTCACTCCGACCAGGGGCCCATACAGAATGAGCAGTTCTTC | . | TRBJ2-1 | . | TRBV6-6
CASSPPGEVDIKETQYF | TGTGCCAGCTCACCACCAGGCGAGGTCGATATTAAAGAGACCCAGTACTTC | . | TRBJ2-5 | many | TRBV18
CASSRYRGMNTEAFF | TGTGCCAGCAGCCGGTACAGGGGCATGAACACTGAAGCTTTCTTT | TRBD1 | TRBJ1-1 | . | TRBV14
CASSQGGRKEAFF | TGTGCCAGCAGCCAAGGTGGACGGAAAGAAGCTTTCTTT | . | TRBJ1-1 | few | TRBV11-3
CSATGGVDTQYF | TGCAGTGCTACCGGAGGGGTAGATACGCAGTATTTT | . | TRBJ2-3 | few | TRBV20-1
CASMTGQGASNYGYTF | TGTGCCAGCATGACGGGACAGGGGGCTTCTAACTATGGCTACACCTTC | TRBD1 | TRBJ1-2 | few | TRBV2
CASSSLPQERANSPLHF | TGCGCCAGCAGCTCACTCCCACAGGAGCGAGCTAATTCACCCCTCCACTTT | . | TRBJ1-6 | few | TRBV5-1
CASSEDSSGANVLTF | TGTGCCAGCAGTGAGGACAGCTCTGGGGCCAACGTCCTGACTTTC | . | TRBJ2-6 | many | TRBV6-1
CASRPTGGGHNEQFF | TGTGCCAGCAGGCCCACAGGAGGAGGGCACAATGAGCAGTTCTTC | . | TRBJ2-1 | few | TRBV2
CSARDPGNSPLHF | TGCAGTGCTAGAGATCCCGGCAATTCACCCCTCCACTTT | . | TRBJ1-6 | few | TRBV20-1
CASSFDGNEQFF | TGTGCCAGCAGTTTTGACGGAAATGAGCAGTTCTTC | . | TRBJ2-1 | many | TRBV2
CASSSTRGEQYF | TGTGCCAGCAGCTCGACTAGGGGTGAGCAGTACTTC | . | TRBJ2-7 | few | TRBV7-9
CASSLGSNSPLHF | TGTGCCAGCAGCCTAGGTTCCAATTCACCCCTCCACTTT | . | TRBJ1-6 | many | TRBV3-1
CSARSDRAGGEQYF | TGCAGTGCGAGATCGGACAGGGCTGGGGGCGAGCAGTACTTC | TRBD1 | TRBJ2-7 | . | TRBV20-1
CASRTSGTSVWVTDTQYF | TGTGCCAGCAGGACCTCCGGGACTAGTGTTTGGGTGACAGATACGCAGTATTTT | TRBD2 | TRBJ2-3 | many | TRBV6-5
CASSLTGSEAFF | TGTGCCAGCAGCCTTACAGGCAGTGAAGCTTTCTTT | . | TRBJ1-1 | few | TRBV3-1